Listed below are T cell receptor beta chains from one sample, sequenced in a study of cytomegalovirus exposure and HLA in healthy donors. Assay used: immunoSEQ multiplex PCR; TCRdb lists only in-frame clones, some missing. The repertoire consists of 85,000 to 90,000 clones, with around 96% occurring once and the leading ten covering around 0.78%. Sample: PBMCs. These receptors were obtained from a man aged 18 to 30 in good health and CMV-seronegative. CDR3s include the opening cysteine and the closing phenylalanine or tryptophan. D genes are given only for firm matches. Only part of the rows carry a size: once, few, many, or a class if the clone is expanded.

V	J	size	D	DNA	CDR3
TRBV11-2	TRBJ1-2	NA	NA	TGTGCCAGCAGCTTATCTGACTATGGCTACACCTTC	CASSLSDYGYTF
TRBV6-6	TRBJ2-5	NA	TRBD1	TGTGCCAGCAGTTACGAGCCGACAGGGCCAGGAGAGACCCAGTACTTC	CASSYEPTGPGETQYF
TRBV27	TRBJ2-7	NA	NA	TGTGCCAGCAGTTCCGCCTACGAGCAGTACTTC	CASSSAYEQYF
TRBV5-1	TRBJ2-7	NA	TRBD1	TGCGCCAGCAGCCCGGGACAGGTTAGCTCCTACGAGCAGTACTTC	CASSPGQVSSYEQYF
TRBV15	TRBJ2-1	NA	TRBD2	TGTGCCACCAGCAGTACTAGCGGGAGGGCCCCGGGTGAGCAGTTCTTC	CATSSTSGRAPGEQFF
TRBV11-2	TRBJ1-1	NA	NA	TGTGCCAGCAGCTTAGTGGCGAACACTGAAGCTTTCTTT	CASSLVANTEAFF
TRBV27	TRBJ1-5	NA	NA	TGTGCCAGCAGTTTTCAGGGTAGTCAGCCCCAGCATTTT	CASSFQGSQPQHF
TRBV4-1	TRBJ2-3	NA	TRBD2	TGCGCCAGCAGCCACCAAGGACTAGCGGGAGGAGATACGCAGTATTTT	CASSHQGLAGGDTQYF
TRBV6-5	TRBJ1-1	once	NA	TGTGCCAGCAGCTCAAACGGGGAAGGAAACACTGAAGCTTTCTTT	CASSSNGEGNTEAFF
TRBV5-4	TRBJ2-3	NA	NA	TGTGCCAGCAGCCAGGGTGGTAGGCCAGATACGCAGTATTTT	CASSQGGRPDTQYF